This is a list of T cell receptor beta chains from one sample in a study of shared clonotypes between healthy human individuals. Repertoires were generated with immunoSEQ multiplex PCR, while TCRdb's copy carries only in-frame clones and drops some. The table shows about 1.1 million clones, with approximately 75% occurring only once. Sequencing input: memory CD4+ T cells from PBMCs. The receptors stem from a man aged 18 to 30 in good health. Some clones in this sample may be carry-over from other donors' samples. Both conserved end residues are part of each CDR3. Each record gives: D gene, J gene, clone size, V gene, CDR3 DNA, CDR3 protein. The D gene is left open where the match is weak. The size field is filled for only some rows; it gives once, few, many or a size class.

D gene: .; J gene: TRBJ2-3; clone size: once; V gene: TRBV4-2; CDR3 DNA: TGTGCCAGCAGCCAACCACCGGGAACAGGTCGGAGCACAGATACGCAGTATTTT; CDR3 protein: CASSQPPGTGRSTDTQYF
D gene: .; J gene: TRBJ2-7; clone size: .; V gene: TRBV18; CDR3 DNA: TGTGCCAGCTCACCGGGCTCCAACTACGAGCAGTACTTC; CDR3 protein: CASSPGSNYEQYF
D gene: .; J gene: TRBJ2-7; clone size: few; V gene: TRBV2; CDR3 DNA: TGTGCCAGCAGTGAGTCGGCTGACTCTCAGCAGTACTTC; CDR3 protein: CASSESADSQQYF
D gene: .; J gene: TRBJ2-5; clone size: many; V gene: TRBV6-5; CDR3 DNA: TGTGCCAGCCGAGCAACTCGGTCCCAAGAGACCCAGTACTTC; CDR3 protein: CASRATRSQETQYF
D gene: .; J gene: TRBJ1-1; clone size: .; V gene: TRBV29-1; CDR3 DNA: TGCAGCGTTGGGTTGATGGAAGCTTTCTTT; CDR3 protein: CSVGLMEAFF
D gene: .; J gene: TRBJ1-5; clone size: few; V gene: TRBV19; CDR3 DNA: TGTGCCAGTAGCATCACAGGGAAGGGTCAGCCCCAGCATTTT; CDR3 protein: CASSITGKGQPQHF
D gene: .; J gene: TRBJ2-1; clone size: .; V gene: TRBV6-5; CDR3 DNA: TGTGCCAGCAGTTATCGGGCGCTAGCGAGCAATGAGCAGTTCTTC; CDR3 protein: CASSYRALASNEQFF
D gene: .; J gene: TRBJ2-2; clone size: few; V gene: TRBV27; CDR3 DNA: TGTGCCAGCAGCCCCCTCTCGGGGGGCGCGCTTGACGGGGAGCTGTTTTTT; CDR3 protein: CASSPLSGGALDGELFF
D gene: .; J gene: TRBJ2-5; clone size: .; V gene: TRBV11-3; CDR3 DNA: TGTGCCAGCAGCTTAGGGTCTAGCACAACCCAGTACTTC; CDR3 protein: CASSLGSSTTQYF
D gene: .; J gene: TRBJ2-3; clone size: .; V gene: TRBV29-1; CDR3 DNA: TGCAGCGTTCCTGCGGGGCGGGTTGGGGTTGGCACAGATACGCAGTATTTT; CDR3 protein: CSVPAGRVGVGTDTQYF
D gene: .; J gene: TRBJ1-2; clone size: .; V gene: TRBV5-6; CDR3 DNA: TGTGCCAGCAGCTTGGTACAGGGCGGCTACACCTTC; CDR3 protein: CASSLVQGGYTF
D gene: .; J gene: TRBJ2-5; clone size: .; V gene: TRBV16; CDR3 DNA: TGTGCCAGCAGCCAACGGGACTCCCAAGGGACCCAGTACTTC; CDR3 protein: CASSQRDSQGTQYF
D gene: TRBD2; J gene: TRBJ2-7; clone size: .; V gene: TRBV27; CDR3 DNA: TGTGCCAGCAGTTTACTAGCGGGAGGCGTACCCCACGAGCAGTACTTC; CDR3 protein: CASSLLAGGVPHEQYF
D gene: .; J gene: TRBJ2-7; clone size: once; V gene: TRBV28; CDR3 DNA: TGTGCCAGCAGTCTGTCGGGACCGACCTACGAGCAGTACTTC; CDR3 protein: CASSLSGPTYEQYF
D gene: .; J gene: TRBJ1-5; clone size: .; V gene: TRBV19; CDR3 DNA: TGTGCCAGTAGTATACCGGGGAGCAATCAGCCCCAGCATTTT; CDR3 protein: CASSIPGSNQPQHF
D gene: .; J gene: TRBJ2-1; clone size: .; V gene: TRBV5-4; CDR3 DNA: TGTGCCAGCAGCTTGGGAGCCAGGGTTTATCCCCCGAATGAGCAGTTCTTC; CDR3 protein: CASSLGARVYPPNEQFF
D gene: TRBD1; J gene: TRBJ1-5; clone size: .; V gene: TRBV27; CDR3 DNA: TGTGCCAGCAGTCGCCTAGACAGGGTCGATCAGCCCCAGCATTTT; CDR3 protein: CASSRLDRVDQPQHF
D gene: .; J gene: TRBJ1-2; clone size: .; V gene: TRBV25-1; CDR3 DNA: TGTGCCAGCAGAGGCAGTAACTATGGCTACACCTTC; CDR3 protein: CASRGSNYGYTF
D gene: .; J gene: TRBJ2-5; clone size: .; V gene: TRBV7-5; CDR3 DNA: TGTGTCAGAAGCTTGGACGTTCATAGGGTAGAGACCCAGTACTTC; CDR3 protein: CVRSLDVHRVETQYF
D gene: .; J gene: TRBJ1-1; clone size: .; V gene: TRBV5-6; CDR3 DNA: TGTGCCAGCAGCTTTTTACAGGGCGATGGCACTGAAGCTTTCTTT; CDR3 protein: CASSFLQGDGTEAFF
D gene: TRBD1; J gene: TRBJ2-5; clone size: .; V gene: TRBV30; CDR3 DNA: TGTGCCTGGAGTGTACTGGGGACAGGAGGCCAGTACTTC; CDR3 protein: CAWSVLGTGGQYF
D gene: TRBD1; J gene: TRBJ1-1; clone size: .; V gene: TRBV5-1; CDR3 DNA: TGCGCCAGCAGCTGGGACAGGGGGCAAACTGAAGCTTTCTTT; CDR3 protein: CASSWDRGQTEAFF
D gene: TRBD1; J gene: TRBJ1-5; clone size: .; V gene: TRBV28; CDR3 DNA: TGTGCCAGCAGCCCCGGGACAGGGTACGGTCAGCCCCAGCATTTT; CDR3 protein: CASSPGTGYGQPQHF
D gene: TRBD1; J gene: TRBJ2-5; clone size: .; V gene: TRBV27; CDR3 DNA: TGTGCCAGCAGTCAAACAGGGGTCGGGACCCAGTACTTC; CDR3 protein: CASSQTGVGTQYF
D gene: TRBD1; J gene: TRBJ2-2; clone size: few; V gene: TRBV28; CDR3 DNA: TGTGCCAGCAGTGCGGGACAGGGGCGGACCGGGGAGCTGTTTTTT; CDR3 protein: CASSAGQGRTGELFF
D gene: TRBD1; J gene: TRBJ2-7; clone size: once; V gene: TRBV2; CDR3 DNA: TGTGCCAGCAGTTCAGTCCGGGACAGGACTTTC; CDR3 protein: CASSSVRDRTF
D gene: .; J gene: TRBJ1-1; clone size: few; V gene: TRBV5-1; CDR3 DNA: TGCGCCAGCAGCTTCGGGACATACGACACTGAAGCTTTCTTT; CDR3 protein: CASSFGTYDTEAFF
D gene: .; J gene: TRBJ2-5; clone size: .; V gene: TRBV29-1; CDR3 DNA: TGCAGCGTTGCCAGGGGCGGGGAGACCCAGTACTTC; CDR3 protein: CSVARGGETQYF
D gene: .; J gene: TRBJ2-1; clone size: .; V gene: TRBV21-1; CDR3 DNA: TGTGCCAGCACCACCGGGACTAGCGGGAGAAATAATGAGCAGTTCTTC; CDR3 protein: CASTTGTSGRNNEQFF
D gene: .; J gene: TRBJ1-1; clone size: .; V gene: TRBV11-2; CDR3 DNA: TGTGCCAGCAGCTTAGTGGACTTACGAGCTTTCTTT; CDR3 protein: CASSLVDLRAFF
D gene: .; J gene: TRBJ1-1; clone size: .; V gene: TRBV7-7; CDR3 DNA: TGTGCCAGCAGCTTAACAGGGCCCCCTGAAGCTTTCTTT; CDR3 protein: CASSLTGPPEAFF
D gene: .; J gene: TRBJ1-5; clone size: .; V gene: TRBV19; CDR3 DNA: TGTGCCAGTAGTAAGGTCTCAGGGGAAGGCAATCAGCCCCAGCATTTT; CDR3 protein: CASSKVSGEGNQPQHF
D gene: .; J gene: TRBJ2-7; clone size: .; V gene: TRBV4-1; CDR3 DNA: TGCGCCAGCAGCCAAGAGGTTCGGGTTCTGATCCCCTACGAGCAGTACTTC; CDR3 protein: CASSQEVRVLIPYEQYF
D gene: TRBD1; J gene: TRBJ2-7; clone size: .; V gene: TRBV7-9; CDR3 DNA: TGTGCCAGCAGTTATCGCCGACAGGGGGGGAGTGAGCAGTACTTC; CDR3 protein: CASSYRRQGGSEQYF
D gene: .; J gene: TRBJ2-1; clone size: .; V gene: TRBV5-1; CDR3 DNA: TGCGCCAGCAGCTTGGTAGCTGGGCAGGCCGGGCGTAATGAGCAGTTCTTC; CDR3 protein: CASSLVAGQAGRNEQFF
D gene: TRBD2; J gene: TRBJ2-1; clone size: .; V gene: TRBV25-1; CDR3 DNA: TGTGCCAGCAGTGAAACTAGCGGGGGGTCCTACAATGAGCAGTTCTTC; CDR3 protein: CASSETSGGSYNEQFF
D gene: .; J gene: TRBJ1-2; clone size: .; V gene: TRBV20-1; CDR3 DNA: TGCAGTGCTCCCGGGCTCGGAGGCTACACCTTC; CDR3 protein: CSAPGLGGYTF
D gene: .; J gene: TRBJ2-7; clone size: few; V gene: TRBV29-1; CDR3 DNA: TGCAGCGTTGGATTCAGGGGCTACGAGCAGTACTTC; CDR3 protein: CSVGFRGYEQYF
D gene: TRBD2; J gene: TRBJ2-1; clone size: .; V gene: TRBV5-4; CDR3 DNA: TGTGCCAGCAGCTTGACTAGCGGGTACAGCTCCTACAATGAGCAGTTCTTC; CDR3 protein: CASSLTSGYSSYNEQFF
D gene: TRBD1; J gene: TRBJ1-3; clone size: once; V gene: TRBV6-1; CDR3 DNA: TGTGCCAGCAGTCCTACAGGGGTTGGTGGAAACACCATATATTTT; CDR3 protein: CASSPTGVGGNTIYF
D gene: .; J gene: TRBJ1-4; clone size: .; V gene: TRBV4-2; CDR3 DNA: TGTGCCAGCAGCTCCTTAGGGGGGGCGGATGAAAAACTGTTTTTT; CDR3 protein: CASSSLGGADEKLFF
D gene: TRBD1; J gene: TRBJ1-1; clone size: .; V gene: TRBV6-5; CDR3 DNA: TGTGCCAGCAGAGTCTCCGGGACAGGGCAAACTGAAGCTTTCTTT; CDR3 protein: CASRVSGTGQTEAFF
D gene: .; J gene: TRBJ1-2; clone size: .; V gene: TRBV28; CDR3 DNA: TGTGCCAGCAGTTTAGAGGGGCGGTCGGAGAACTATGGCTACACCTTC; CDR3 protein: CASSLEGRSENYGYTF
D gene: .; J gene: TRBJ1-2; clone size: .; V gene: TRBV28; CDR3 DNA: TGTGCCAGCAGCGAGCCGTGGGGGGCCGGCTACACCTTC; CDR3 protein: CASSEPWGAGYTF
D gene: .; J gene: TRBJ2-5; clone size: .; V gene: TRBV2; CDR3 DNA: TGTGCCAGCAGCAAGGGGGGATGGGAGACCCAGTACTTC; CDR3 protein: CASSKGGWETQYF
D gene: .; J gene: TRBJ2-2; clone size: few; V gene: TRBV27; CDR3 DNA: TGTGCCAGCAGTTTATCGCCGCAGGGACGAACCGGGGAGCTGTTTTTT; CDR3 protein: CASSLSPQGRTGELFF
D gene: .; J gene: TRBJ2-5; clone size: once; V gene: TRBV30; CDR3 DNA: TGTGCCTGGGGGGGAGGCGAGACCCAGTACTTC; CDR3 protein: CAWGGGETQYF
D gene: .; J gene: TRBJ2-1; clone size: .; V gene: TRBV4-3; CDR3 DNA: TGCGCCAGCAGCCCCCGCGGGAATTACGGCGATGAGCAGTTCTTC; CDR3 protein: CASSPRGNYGDEQFF
D gene: .; J gene: TRBJ2-5; clone size: .; V gene: TRBV11-2; CDR3 DNA: TGTGCCAGCAGCTTAGAACCCTCTAGTTTGTTTCCAGAGACCCAGTACTTC; CDR3 protein: CASSLEPSSLFPETQYF
D gene: TRBD2; J gene: TRBJ2-3; clone size: .; V gene: TRBV10-3; CDR3 DNA: TGTGCCATCAGACTAGCGGGAGACACAGATACGCAGTATTTT; CDR3 protein: CAIRLAGDTDTQYF
D gene: TRBD1; J gene: TRBJ1-6; clone size: .; V gene: TRBV30; CDR3 DNA: TGTGCCTGGTCAAGGACAGGGGGCGGTTCACCCCTCCACTTT; CDR3 protein: CAWSRTGGGSPLHF
D gene: .; J gene: TRBJ2-2; clone size: .; V gene: TRBV6-5; CDR3 DNA: TGTGCCAGCAGTTACCCCCCCGGACTTAACACCGGGGAGCTGTTTTTT; CDR3 protein: CASSYPPGLNTGELFF
D gene: .; J gene: TRBJ2-1; clone size: .; V gene: TRBV11-2; CDR3 DNA: TGTGCCAGCAGCTTTTTTGGGACCGAGCAGTTCTTC; CDR3 protein: CASSFFGTEQFF
D gene: .; J gene: TRBJ1-4; clone size: .; V gene: TRBV11-2; CDR3 DNA: TGTGCCAGCAGCTCCCCCTCAAGGACAACTAATGAAAAACTGTTTTTT; CDR3 protein: CASSSPSRTTNEKLFF
D gene: .; J gene: TRBJ2-7; clone size: .; V gene: TRBV7-2; CDR3 DNA: TGTGCCAGCAGCTTCCACTTCTACGAGCAGTACTTC; CDR3 protein: CASSFHFYEQYF
D gene: TRBD1; J gene: TRBJ1-2; clone size: .; V gene: TRBV29-1; CDR3 DNA: TGCAGCGTCGCCCGGCTTTTGACAGGGCCGAACTATGGCTACACCTTC; CDR3 protein: CSVARLLTGPNYGYTF
D gene: .; J gene: TRBJ2-5; clone size: many; V gene: TRBV5-1; CDR3 DNA: TGCGCCAGCAGCTTGGCCCCACAGTTAGAAGAGACCCAGTACTTC; CDR3 protein: CASSLAPQLEETQYF
D gene: TRBD1; J gene: TRBJ2-1; clone size: once; V gene: TRBV6-5; CDR3 DNA: TGTGCCAGCAGTTCCGGGACAGGCTACAATGAGCAGTTCTTC; CDR3 protein: CASSSGTGYNEQFF
D gene: .; J gene: TRBJ1-4; clone size: .; V gene: TRBV29-1; CDR3 DNA: TGCAGCGTTTCGGGTGGGGAAGAAAAACTGTTTTTT; CDR3 protein: CSVSGGEEKLFF